Following are 22 T cell receptor beta chains from one sample sequenced in a study of OX40 agonist ivuxolimab in advanced cancers. Clones were read by immunoSEQ multiplex PCR, and TCRdb kept only the in-frame ones, dropping some. The table has more than 75,000 clones, about 88% seen once; the top ten hold around 0.4%. The sample consisted of CD4+ or CD8+ T cells sorted from blood, taken in a trial of the OX40 agonist ivuxolimab. The source is an adult with an advanced solid tumor such as melanoma, head and neck, liver or kidney cancer.

The chain combines TRBV18 with TRBJ1-5; 7 nucleotides align to TRBD1. Germline V lookup: CDR1 KGHSH, CDR2 LQKENI. The junction had 9 bases not matched to a gene; V was cut back by 6 bases and J by 7 bases. This CDR3 has 14 amino acids. The DNA of the CDR3 is TGTGCCAGCTCGGACGGGACAGAGAACCAGCCCCAGCATTTT. As protein: CASSDGTENQPQHF.

The J gene is TRBJ2-2, the V gene TRBV7-6, with unresolved D. Germline V gene data show CDR1 as SGHVS and CDR2 as FNYEAQ. The CDR3 covers 15 residues. Between the trimmed V and J ends, which lost 5 bases and 6 bases, there was a span of 16 bases. The DNA of the CDR3 is TGTGCCAGCAGCCTAGGGCCGGCCGGAGCCGGGGAGCTGTTTTTT. This gives the protein CASSLGPAGAGELFF.

This clone was detected only a few times. The chain has TRBV7-2 and TRBJ2-7; 11 bases line up with TRBD2. V gave up 4 bases and J gave up 2 bases; unmatched junction bases: 4. The germline V gene has CDR1 SGHTA and CDR2 FQGNSA. This CDR3 region has 15 residues. Here the CDR3 DNA reads TGTGCCAGCAGCTCGACTAGCGGGGCAACCTACGAGCAGTACTTC. It specifies CASSSTSGATYEQYF. The full variable domain, with the rest looked up from reference TRBV7-2 and TRBJ2-7, is GAGVSQSPSNKVTEKGKDVELRCDPISGHTALYWYRQSLGQGLEFLIYFQGNSAPDKSGLPSDRFSAERTGGSVSTLTIQRTQQEDSAVYLCASSSTSGATYEQYFGPGTRLTVT.

The gene calls are TRBV9 and TRBJ1-2; TRBD1 might be the D (5 bases). The V end was cut by 3 bases, the J end by 4 bases, with 22 bases between. CDR3 length: 17 residues. Per the germline V gene, CDR1 is SGDLS and CDR2 is YYNGEE. This CDR3 reads CASSARDEIWAAYGYTF. For the CDR3, the DNA is TGTGCCAGCAGCGCTCGGGACGAAATATGGGCCGCCTATGGCTACACCTTC.

The chain has TRBV13 and TRBJ1-1, with TRBD1 matching over 8 bases. Trimming cost V 5 bases and J 7 bases; bases outside gene matches: 9. Germline lookup yields CDR1 PRHDT and CDR2 FYEKMQ (reference sequence). CDR3 length equals 14 residues. CDR3 protein: CASSRPGQDIEAFF. CDR3 DNA: TGTGCCAGCAGCCGTCCGGGACAGGACATTGAAGCTTTCTTT.

This chain connects TRBV6-5 to TRBJ2-3, with D possibly matching TRBD2 (5 bases). V lost 0 bases and J 6 bases, leaving 16 bases between the germline ends. Germline CDR1 is MNHEY and CDR2 is SVGAGI. CDR3 length equals 16 residues. CDR3 DNA: TGTGCCAGCAGTTACTCGATGGGCGGGTCGTTGGATACGCAGTATTTT. This sequence encodes CASSYSMGGSLDTQYF.

V and J are TRBV6-1 and TRBJ1-1, with D perhaps matching TRBD1 (6 bases). Germline CDR1 and CDR2: MNHNS and SASEGT. V lost 4 bases, J lost 4 bases, and 16 bases lay in between. This CDR3 is 15 amino acids long. The chain's CDR3 is CASSAFEGGGTEAFF. In DNA form, the CDR3 reads TGTGCCAGCAGTGCGTTCGAAGGGGGGGGCACTGAAGCTTTCTTT.

V and J are TRBV6-5 and TRBJ1-5; D uncertain. V was trimmed by 6 bases and J by 0 bases, leaving 12 bases between them. The germline gives CDR1 MNHEY, CDR2 SVGAGI. The CDR3 is 15 amino acids. The CDR3 DNA reads as TGTGCCAGCAGGATCGCAGCCTATAGCAATCAGCCCCAGCATTTT. Its translation: CASRIAAYSNQPQHF.

A single count supports this clone. The CDR3 region is CASSQDTSGRAGEQFF. The CDR3 DNA reads TGTGCCAGCAGCCAAGATACTAGCGGGAGGGCCGGGGAGCAGTTCTTC. V gene TRBV4-2 combines with J gene TRBJ2-1, with TRBD2 identical over 13 bases. The CDR3 runs to 16 residues. V shed 0 bases and J 10 bases; nucleotides not matched to a gene: 6. Germline V gives CDR1 LGHNA, CDR2 YNFKEQ.

This sequence joins TRBV7-9 and TRBJ2-7; 7 nucleotides align to TRBD1. Germline V gene lookup returns CDR1 SEHNR and CDR2 FQNEAQ (reference sequence). Germline trimming cut 5 bases from V and 0 bases from J; bases unmatched to any gene: 4. There are 14 residues in the CDR3. The CDR3 here is CASSPQGDSYEQYF. CDR3 in DNA: TGTGCCAGCAGCCCCCAGGGGGACTCCTACGAGCAGTACTTC.

This sequence joins TRBV5-4 and TRBJ1-4, with no clear D. Germline V gene sequence: CDR1 SGHNT, CDR2 YYREEE (reference sequence). The germline V and J ends were trimmed by 2 bases and 1 base, with 6 bases remaining between them. The CDR3 is 14 residues long. The CDR3 DNA is TGTGCCAGCAGCTTATGGAAAACTAATGAAAAACTGTTTTTT. It is translated as CASSLWKTNEKLFF.

The chain carries TRBV10-3 and TRBJ2-1; maybe TRBD2 (5 bases). The CDR3 has 11 residues. Trimming took 6 bases from V and 7 from J, leaving 7 bases between them. Germline CDR1 ENHRY, CDR2 SYGVKD. The CDR3 is CAIRRDNEQFF. CDR3 coding DNA: TGTGCCATCAGGAGGGATAATGAGCAGTTCTTC.

The chain links TRBV7-6 to TRBJ2-1, with 7 bases identical to TRBD2. CDR3 size: 17 residues. Germline CDR1 SGHVS, CDR2 FNYEAQ. V shed 3 bases, J shed 0 bases, and the junction held 8 bases outside the gene matches. The CDR3 is CASSLATAGSSYNEQFF. CDR3 coding DNA: TGTGCCAGCAGCTTGGCTACAGCGGGGAGCTCCTACAATGAGCAGTTCTTC.

The sample holds a few counts of this clone. The V gene is TRBV9, the J gene TRBJ1-2; TRBD1 agrees at 9 bases. Germline CDR1 reads SGDLS; CDR2 reads YYNGEE. Losses at the gene ends were 4 bases for V and 4 bases for J; bases not matched to a gene: 8. The CDR3 spans 15 residues. CDR3 residues: CASSTRTGASYGYTF. Written as DNA, the CDR3 is TGTGCCAGCAGCACAAGGACAGGGGCGAGCTATGGCTACACCTTC.

This chain links TRBV6-1 with TRBJ2-1; TRBD2 matches 8 bases. The CDR3 contains 14 residues. The germline CDR1 and CDR2 sequences are MNHNS and SASEGT. V lost 4 bases to trimming and J lost 6 bases; unmatched junction nucleotides: 5. CDR3 amino acids: CASSGLAPVNEQFF. The CDR3 nucleotides read TGTGCCAGCAGTGGACTAGCGCCCGTCAATGAGCAGTTCTTC.

The CDR3 DNA reads TGCGCCAGCAGCCAAGATGGGGTAGCGGGAATCGATGAGCAGTTCTTC. Its translation: CASSQDGVAGIDEQFF. The chain uses TRBV4-1 and TRBJ2-1; 8 bases are a match to TRBD2. This CDR3 has 16 residues. Germline V CDR1 and CDR2: MGHRA, YSYEKL. The junction had 9 bases not matched to a gene; V was cut back by 0 bases and J by 8 bases.

The CDR3 protein is CASSSTGSTGELFF. The CDR3 nucleotides read TGCGCCAGCAGCTCCACAGGGAGCACCGGGGAGCTGTTTTTT. This chain links TRBV5-1 with TRBJ2-2; the D gene is possibly TRBD1 (6 bases). The CDR3 runs 14 residues. Germline V CDR1 and CDR2: SGHRS, YFSETQ. V shed 3 bases and J shed 4 bases, with 10 bases lying between them.

The chain uses TRBV11-2 and TRBJ2-1, with D unclear. Trimming took 2 bases from V and 9 from J, leaving 11 bases between them. The CDR3 is 13 residues long. CDR1 SGHAT and CDR2 FQNNGV come from the germline V gene. CDR3 nucleotides: TGTGCCAGCAGCTTAAGTTTTGGAATTGAGCAGTTCTTC. Its protein is CASSLSFGIEQFF.

This chain uses TRBV5-1 with TRBJ2-1; 9 positions match TRBD2. Per germline, CDR1 SGHRS and CDR2 YFSETQ. V gave up 4 bases and J gave up 5 bases; unmatched junction bases: 4. The CDR3 spans 14 residues. CDR3 sequence (DNA): TGCGCCAGCAGCACGACTAGCGGAAACAATGAGCAGTTCTTC. As protein: CASSTTSGNNEQFF.

The chain is built from TRBV5-1 and TRBJ1-1; D unclear. The CDR3 length is 13 residues. Germline CDR1 reads SGHRS; CDR2 reads YFSETQ. Between the trimmed V and J ends, which lost 3 bases and 1 base, there was a span of 7 bases. CDR3 protein: CASSWRENTEAFF. Here the CDR3 DNA reads TGCGCCAGCAGCTGGAGGGAGAACACTGAAGCTTTCTTT.

Comment on this clone: This sample includes further DNA sequences coding for the same CDR3. V is TRBV5-6 and J is TRBJ1-2; 7 bases map to TRBD1. The CDR3 extends over 13 amino acids. Per the germline V gene, CDR1 is SGHDT and CDR2 is YYEEEE. The ends lost 4 bases at V and 2 bases at J; junction bases unmatched: 2. The CDR3 DNA reads as TGTGCCAGCAGCCTGGGACAGAACTATGGCTACACCTTC. Its protein product is CASSLGQNYGYTF.

This clone was seen just once. The V gene is TRBV7-9, the J gene TRBJ2-7, with D maybe TRBD2 (6 bases). Germline V lookup: CDR1 SEHNR, CDR2 FQNEAQ (reference sequence). The length of the CDR3 is 14 residues. Trimming took 5 bases from V and 2 from J, leaving 13 bases between them. CDR3 residues: CASSPPSAAYEQYF. The CDR3 region has the DNA TGTGCCAGCAGCCCCCCTAGCGCAGCCTACGAGCAGTACTTC. Using reference TRBV7-9 and TRBJ2-7 for the parts outside the CDR3, the full variable domain is DTGVSQNPRHKITKRGQNVTFRCDPISEHNRLYWYRQTLGQGPEFLTYFQNEAQLEKSRLLSDRFSAERPKGSFSTLEIQRTEQGDSAMYLCASSPPSAAYEQYFGPGTRLTVT.